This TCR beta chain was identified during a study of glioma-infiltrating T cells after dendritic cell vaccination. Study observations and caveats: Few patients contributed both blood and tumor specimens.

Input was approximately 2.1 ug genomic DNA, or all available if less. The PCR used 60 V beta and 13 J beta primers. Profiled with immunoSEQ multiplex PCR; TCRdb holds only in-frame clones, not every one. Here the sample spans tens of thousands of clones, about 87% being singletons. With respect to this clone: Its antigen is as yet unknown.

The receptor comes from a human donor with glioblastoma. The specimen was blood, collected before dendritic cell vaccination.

CDR3 DNA: TGTGCCATCAGAAGGACTAGCGGGGACACCGGGGAGCTGTTTTTT. It translates to CAIRRTSGDTGELFF. The rearrangement uses TRBV10-3 and TRBJ2-2; the match to TRBD2 covers 12 bases. Per the germline V gene, CDR1 is ENHRY and CDR2 is SYGVKD. This CDR3 comprises 15 residues. The V segment lost 6 bases and the J segment 3 bases; nucleotides outside the gene matches: 2.